This TCR beta chain is drawn from a study of tumor-infiltrating lymphocytes in glioblastoma multiforme. Concerning this clonotype: The antigen is undetermined. This CDR3 is missing its conserved last phenylalanine or tryptophan, likely due to a read error.

Overall study results and limits: Only one glioblastoma patient had TCR and mutation analysis. No surface-marker sorting into functional T cell subtypes was done. Unequal TCR RNA per T cell might skew measured clone sizes.

The CDR3 loop spans 13 amino acids. The J segment lost 10 bases and the V segment lost 1 base, leaving 6 bases of the junction unmatched. Germline V lookup: CDR1 SGHVS, CDR2 FQNEAQ. Three nested ARM-PCR rounds with V-beta and C-beta primers built TCRB libraries. TCRB cDNA was made from roughly 450 ng total RNA. Via MiXCR, TCRdb re-called the multiplex PCR reads, giving one row per CDR3 protein. The table has 30,000 or so distinct CDR3 sequences, 60% to 75% seen once. The genes are TRBV7-8 and TRBJ2-5, with 7 bases aligning to TRBD1. Sample: brain tumor tissue. This sequence was found in a male donor with glioblastoma. The DNA of the CDR3 is TGTGCCAGCAGCTTAGAAGGCAGGGGGATCCAGTACTCC. Translation: CASSLEGRGIQYS.